The present TCR beta chain was sequenced within a study of post-analysis software for immune sequencing data. Overall study context: Relapsing-remitting, secondary progressive and progressive-relapsing multiple sclerosis courses were included.

Researchers reported that TCR beta cDNA libraries carried unique molecular identifiers. T cells, roughly 0.9 to 11 million of them, yielded 500,000 to 600,000 cDNA molecules. TCRdb used MiXCR to reprocess the PCR reads, holding one entry per CDR3 protein. Of over 150,000 distinct CDR3 sequences detected, approximately 28% appear once; the ten largest clones hold about 1.6%. Study conclusions and caveats: There was significantly lower normalized Chao1 diversity in multiple sclerosis patients than in controls. The authors found that F measure strongly co-clustered same-batch samples.

This clonotype came up many times. Its cognate antigen is unknown. The source of this sequence is a girl aged 5 to 17 with multiple sclerosis. The sequenced sample consisted of blood.

In DNA, the CDR3 is TGTGCCAGCAGTCTCCAGGGTGGGGGCTTGAATGAGCAGTTCTTC. This encodes CASSLQGGGLNEQFF. The chain couples TRBV25-1 to TRBJ2-1, with a weak D call TRBD1 (6 bases). Trimming took off 5 bases at V and 7 bases at J, with 18 bases between the two ends. The CDR3 loop spans 15 amino acids. CDR1 MGHDK and CDR2 SYGVNS come from the germline V gene.